Below, 24 T cell receptor beta chains from the same sample are listed, as sequenced in a study of cytomegalovirus exposure and HLA in healthy donors. Both 60 Vbeta primers and 13 Jbeta primers went into the PCR. The assay was immunoSEQ multiplex PCR, and TCRdb's table has in-frame clones only and misses some. The repertoire holds over 55,000 clones, with around 87% as singletons. The sample taken for sequencing was PBMCs. These TCRs come from a man between 18 and 29 years old in good health and CMV-seronegative.

The chain couples TRBV5-1 to TRBJ2-2, with D uncertain. The CDR3 has 13 amino acids. Trimming left V 6 bases short and J 0 bases short, with 6 bases between. Germline CDR1 is SGHRS and CDR2 is YFSETQ. The CDR3 spells CASKRSNTGELFF. CDR3 coding DNA: TGCGCCAGCAAACGGTCGAACACCGGGGAGCTGTTTTTT.

CDR3 sequence: CAEGEGNQPQHF. The DNA for the CDR3 is TGCGCCGAGGGTGAAGGCAATCAGCCCCAGCATTTT. The rearrangement uses TRBV10-2 and TRBJ1-5; no clear D gene. Germline CDR1 and CDR2: WSHSY and SAAADI. CDR3 length: 12 amino acids. Between the trimmed V and J ends, which lost 11 bases and 2 bases, there was a span of 10 bases.

The rearrangement links TRBV30 to TRBJ2-3, with 9 bases fitting TRBD1. Germline V gene lookup returns CDR1 GTSNPN and CDR2 SVGIG (reference sequence). The CDR3 runs to 13 residues. J was trimmed by 5 bases and V by 3 bases; bases with no gene match: 3. The CDR3 DNA is TGTGCCTGGAGACAGGGGGCAGGAGATACGCAGTATTTT. Its protein product is CAWRQGAGDTQYF.

The rearrangement joins TRBV30 to TRBJ1-1, with D unclear. V was trimmed by 4 bases and J by 4 bases, leaving 16 bases between them. Per the germline V gene, CDR1 is GTSNPN and CDR2 is SVGIG (reference sequence). This CDR3 is 14 amino acids long. CDR3 sequence (DNA): TGTGCCTGGACTACGGCCGGGAGTGGCACTGAAGCTTTCTTT. Residues: CAWTTAGSGTEAFF.

The chain employs TRBV6-5 and TRBJ1-4; TRBD1 agrees at 9 bases. Germline CDR1 MNHEY, CDR2 SVGAGI. The CDR3 is 14 amino acids. The trim removed 7 bases at V and 3 bases at J, leaving 3 bases unmatched. The CDR3 DNA is TGTGCCAGCACTACAGGGGGCTCTAATGAAAAACTGTTTTTT. This codes for CASTTGGSNEKLFF.

The chain links TRBV6-5 to TRBJ2-3, with 9 positions matching TRBD1. The CDR3 covers 14 residues. Per germline, CDR1 MNHEY and CDR2 SVGAGI. V lost 6 bases and J lost 6; bases outside the gene matches: 7. Here the CDR3 DNA reads TGTGCCAGCAGCGGGACAGGGTTAATGGATACGCAGTATTTT. Translation: CASSGTGLMDTQYF.

This chain links TRBV6-5 with TRBJ1-1; no clear D. The V gene's germline CDR1 is MNHEY and CDR2 SVGAGI. The CDR3 is made up of 13 amino acids. The ends were cut back, 5 bases at V and 0 bases at J, with 7 bases in the middle. The CDR3 loop reads CASSHGMNTEAFF. CDR3 sequence (DNA): TGTGCCAGCAGTCATGGCATGAACACTGAAGCTTTCTTT.

This chain joins TRBV7-6 and TRBJ1-5; D is undetermined. This CDR3 contains 15 residues. Deletions cut 1 base from V and 3 bases from J, with 10 bases between. CDR1 is SGHVS and CDR2 is FNYEAQ in the germline V gene. CDR3 nucleotides: TGTGCCAGCAGCTTAGAGCCAGGTACCAATCAGCCCCAGCATTTT. Translation: CASSLEPGTNQPQHF.

This chain joins TRBV29-1 and TRBJ2-1, with D perhaps TRBD1 (5 bases). This CDR3 has 16 residues. CDR1 and CDR2 (germline): SQVTM, ANQGSEA. V lost 7 bases to trimming and J lost 1 base, with 20 bases between them. CDR3 protein: CSGYITTGGSYNEQFF. The CDR3 DNA sequence: TGCAGCGGATACATCACCACAGGTGGGTCCTACAATGAGCAGTTCTTC.

This chain uses TRBV2 with TRBJ2-6; 11 bases are shared with TRBD1. V gave up 7 bases and J gave up 0 bases; unmatched junction bases: 5. Germline CDR1 SNHLY, CDR2 FYNNEI. There are 17 residues in the CDR3. The DNA of the CDR3 is TGTGCCAGCACCCGGGACAGGGGGTCCTCTGGGGCCAACGTCCTGACTTTC. It translates to CASTRDRGSSGANVLTF.

The rearrangement links TRBV5-4 to TRBJ2-5; 8 positions match TRBD2. J gave up 5 bases and V 2 bases, and 14 bases lay outside the gene matches. CDR1 is SGHNT and CDR2 is YYREEE in the germline V gene (reference sequence). The CDR3 has 17 amino acids. CDR3 sequence reads: CASSFMRGLGAFETQYF. As DNA, the CDR3 is TGTGCCAGCAGCTTCATGAGGGGACTAGGCGCGTTTGAGACCCAGTACTTC.

The chain couples TRBV25-1 to TRBJ1-1; D is unclear. The CDR3 sequence is 15 residues long. The ends were cut back, 1 base at V and 4 bases at J, with 13 bases in the middle. CDR1 is MGHDK, CDR2 SYGVNS, per germline. The CDR3 loop is CASSESRGLGTEAFF. In nucleotides, the CDR3 is TGTGCCAGCAGTGAATCTCGGGGTTTGGGCACTGAAGCTTTCTTT.

This CDR3 reads CASRGGGFGNTEAFF. CDR3 nucleotides: TGTGCCAGTCGAGGGGGGGGGTTCGGGAACACTGAAGCTTTCTTT. J is TRBJ1-1 and V is TRBV6-5; TRBD1 is a possible D gene (6 bases). In germline, CDR1 is MNHEY, CDR2 SVGAGI. The CDR3 is 15 amino acids. The ends were cut back, 9 bases at V and 1 base at J, with 18 bases in the middle.

The chain uses TRBV4-1 and TRBJ1-1; D is ambiguous. This CDR3 region has 13 residues. The germline V gene has CDR1 MGHRA and CDR2 YSYEKL. V lost 1 base and J lost 6, with 9 bases in between. The CDR3 nucleotides read TGCGCCAGCAGCCAAGCTAGGAGTTCTGAAGCTTTCTTT. It is translated as CASSQARSSEAFF.

This clone showed up just a few times. The chain carries TRBV7-9 and TRBJ2-5; the D is unclear. The germline V and J ends were trimmed by 5 bases and 3 bases, with 10 bases remaining between them. The CDR3 covers 13 residues. CDR1 SEHNR and CDR2 FQNEAQ come from the germline V gene (reference sequence). This chain's CDR3 is CASSPSPEETQYF. The CDR3 DNA is TGTGCCAGCAGCCCATCACCGGAAGAGACCCAGTACTTC.

DNA for the CDR3: TGCGCCAGCAGCGGTACCAGGGAAGACGAGCAGTACTTC. Amino acid sequence: CASSGTREDEQYF. The chain joins TRBV5-1 to TRBJ2-7; D is perhaps TRBD1 (5 bases). This CDR3 has 13 residues. Germline V gene data show CDR1 as SGHRS and CDR2 as YFSETQ. V shed 4 bases and J shed 5 bases, with 13 bases lying between them. Full variable domain (missing parts from reference TRBV5-1 and TRBJ2-7): KAGVTQTPRYLIKTRGQQVTLSCSPISGHRSVSWYQQTPGQGLQFLFEYFSETQRNKGNFPGRFSGRQFSNSRSEMNVSTLELGDSALYLCASSGTREDEQYFGPGTRLTVT.

This chain connects TRBV7-9 to TRBJ2-7; D unresolved. This CDR3 region has 13 residues. Trimming left V 5 bases short and J 0 bases short, with 8 bases between. Germline V gene lookup returns CDR1 SEHNR and CDR2 FQNEAQ (reference sequence). CDR3 sequence reads: CASSPPSSYEQYF. CDR3 DNA sequence: TGTGCCAGCAGCCCGCCGAGCTCCTACGAGCAGTACTTC.

V usage is TRBV7-9 and J usage is TRBJ1-1; TRBD1 matches 7 bases. V gave up 4 bases and J gave up 6 bases; unmatched junction bases: 8. The CDR3 contains 14 residues. In germline, CDR1 is SEHNR, CDR2 FQNEAQ (reference sequence). The CDR3 sequence: CASSSGGAIAEAFF. The CDR3, as DNA: TGTGCCAGCAGCTCAGGGGGAGCCATTGCTGAAGCTTTCTTT.

The CDR3 DNA follows: TGTGCCAGCAGCTTAAACCCCCGGGACTTCCAAGAGACCCAGTACTTC. It yields the protein CASSLNPRDFQETQYF. V usage is TRBV5-6 and J usage is TRBJ2-5; a weak D match, TRBD2 (6 bases). CDR1 SGHDT and CDR2 YYEEEE come from the germline V gene. This CDR3 has 16 amino acids. V gave up 2 bases and J gave up 1 base, with 15 bases separating them. The complete variable domain, with remaining parts taken from reference TRBV5-6 and TRBJ2-5, reads DAGVTQSPTHLIKTRGQQVTLRCSPKSGHDTVSWYQQALGQGPQFIFQYYEEEERQRGNFPDRFSGHQFPNYSSELNVNALLLGDSALYLCASSLNPRDFQETQYFGPGTRLLVL.

This rearrangement joins TRBV6-4 to TRBJ1-5; 9 bases align to TRBD1. The CDR3 covers 16 residues. V dropped 8 bases and J dropped 3; count of bases not matched to a gene: 11. Germline loops: CDR1 MRHNA, CDR2 SNTAGT. The CDR3 here is CASGGGDRVTNQPQHF. The CDR3 coding sequence is TGTGCCAGCGGGGGAGGGGACAGGGTTACCAATCAGCCCCAGCATTTT.

The chain combines TRBV29-1 with TRBJ1-1; perhaps TRBD1 as D (5 bases). The germline CDR1 and CDR2 sequences are SQVTM and ANQGSEA. The CDR3 extends over 13 amino acids. V lost 6 bases, J lost 3 bases, and 14 bases lay in between. CDR3 protein: CSVAGGADTEAFF. The CDR3 bases are TGCAGCGTGGCGGGCGGGGCGGACACTGAAGCTTTCTTT.

This rearrangement joins TRBV6-4 to TRBJ1-2; no clear D. Germline CDR1 is MRHNA and CDR2 is SNTAGT. The CDR3 has 12 amino acids. With 0 bases removed from V and 7 bases from J, the gap between germline ends came to 6 bases. The CDR3 DNA reads as TGTGCCAGCAGTGACTCGAGTGGTGGCTACACCTTC. Residues: CASSDSSGGYTF.

The rearrangement links TRBV9 to TRBJ1-5; TRBD1 aligns across 7 bases. Germline lookup yields CDR1 SGDLS and CDR2 YYNGEE. Trimming took 4 bases from V and 7 from J; bases not matched to a gene: 8. The CDR3 extends over 14 amino acids. CDR3 bases: TGTGCCAGCAGCCGGACAGGCGTCGTCCAGCCCCAGCATTTT. Protein product: CASSRTGVVQPQHF.

The chain uses TRBV7-3 and TRBJ2-1; 11 bases align to TRBD1. The CDR3 runs 16 residues. V shed 5 bases and J 6 bases; nucleotides not matched to a gene: 9. Germline CDR1 reads SGHTA; CDR2 reads FQGTGA. The CDR3 DNA sequence: TGTGCCAGCAGCACCCGCGGACAGGGGGCTACCAATGAGCAGTTCTTC. This sequence encodes CASSTRGQGATNEQFF. Supplemented by reference TRBV7-3 and TRBJ2-1, the full variable domain reads GAGVSQTPSNKVTEKGKYVELRCDPISGHTALYWYRQSLGQGPEFLIYFQGTGAADDSGLPNDRFFAVRPEGSVSTLKIQRTERGDSAVYLCASSTRGQGATNEQFFGPGTRLTVL.